Shown below are 18 T cell receptor beta chains from a single sample sequenced in a study of shared clonotypes between healthy human individuals. Selected positively for CCR7 and CD45RO-negative, naive CD8 cells excluded terminally differentiated effector memory CD45RA+ cells. Generated by immunoSEQ multiplex PCR, the TCRdb table keeps only in-frame clones and is missing some. The table shows 560,000 or so clones, with about 96% occurring only once. The sequenced sample consisted of naive CD8+ T cells sorted from blood. The receptor set was obtained from a young woman in good health.

The chain carries TRBV19 and TRBJ1-1; 8 bases are shared with TRBD1. V shed 4 bases, J shed 5 bases, and the junction held 9 bases outside the gene matches. CDR1 and CDR2 from the germline V gene are LNHDA and SQIVND (reference sequence). CDR3 length: 15 amino acids. The CDR3 nucleotides read TGTGCCAGTAGTACTACCGGGACAGGAGCTACTGAAGCTTTCTTT. This gives the protein CASSTTGTGATEAFF. Full variable domain (outside the CDR3, taken from reference TRBV19 and TRBJ1-1): DGGITQSPKYLFRKEGQNVTLSCEQNLNHDAMYWYRQDPGQGLRLIYYSQIVNDFQKGDIAEGYSVSREKKESFPLTVTSAQKNPTAFYLCASSTTGTGATEAFFGQGTRLTVV.

This clone was observed a few times. The chain uses TRBV19 and TRBJ1-4; D perhaps matches TRBD1 (6 bases). This CDR3 comprises 14 residues. The germline gives CDR1 LNHDA, CDR2 SQIVND (reference sequence). V was shortened by 3 bases and J by 6 bases, with 11 bases between the two germline ends. This CDR3 is CASSIMKGDEKLFF. The CDR3 DNA follows: TGTGCCAGTAGTATTATGAAGGGGGATGAAAAACTGTTTTTT.

This chain uses TRBV9 with TRBJ1-5, with a possible D match to TRBD1 (5 bases). V was cut by 4 bases and J by 4 bases, with 15 bases left in between. Germline assignment: CDR1 SGDLS and CDR2 YYNGEE. The CDR3 runs 15 residues. The CDR3 region is CASSLSGGSNQPQHF. The CDR3 region has the DNA TGTGCCAGCAGCTTAAGTGGGGGGAGTAATCAGCCCCAGCATTTT.

Only one count was recorded for this clone. The chain couples TRBV7-9 to TRBJ1-6, with D possibly being TRBD1 (5 bases). The CDR3 has 15 amino acids. Trimming took 1 base from V and 8 from J, leaving 12 bases between them. CDR1 SEHNR and CDR2 FQNEAQ come from the germline V gene (reference sequence). CDR3 in amino acids: CASSLVRDSDSPLHF. DNA for the CDR3: TGTGCCAGCAGCTTAGTCCGAGACAGCGATTCACCCCTCCACTTT.

V usage is TRBV5-1 and J usage is TRBJ2-7, with D maybe TRBD1 (6 bases). V lost 2 bases, J lost 4 bases, and 13 bases lay in between. The CDR3 has 14 amino acids. Germline values: CDR1 SGHRS, CDR2 YFSETQ. The DNA for the CDR3 is TGCGCCAGCAGCTTAGAGATTCAGGGGTACGAGCAGTACTTC. Residues: CASSLEIQGYEQYF.

The chain couples TRBV5-1 to TRBJ2-7, with 9 bases matching TRBD1. V lost 5 bases, J lost 1 base, and 7 bases stayed unmatched. The CDR3 consists of 15 residues. CDR1 is SGHRS and CDR2 is YFSETQ in the germline V gene. CDR3 sequence: CASRHRDRASYEQYF. In DNA, the CDR3 is TGCGCCAGCAGGCACCGGGACAGGGCGTCCTACGAGCAGTACTTC.

V gene TRBV28 combines with J gene TRBJ2-1; D is ambiguous. CDR1 and CDR2 from the germline V gene are MDHEN and SYDVKM. The CDR3 consists of 11 residues. With 7 bases removed from V and 9 bases from J, the gap between germline ends came to 10 bases. CDR3 nucleotides: TGTGCCAGCAACTGGGTCGGTGAGCAGTTCTTC. This sequence encodes CASNWVGEQFF. Supplemented by reference TRBV28 and TRBJ2-1, the full variable domain reads DVKVTQSSRYLVKRTGEKVFLECVQDMDHENMFWYRQDPGLGLRLIYFSYDVKMKEKGDIPEGYSVSREKKERFSLILESASTNQTSMYLCASNWVGEQFFGPGTRLTVL.

The chain is built from TRBV9 and TRBJ1-2; D is possibly TRBD1 (6 bases). This CDR3 contains 14 residues. Germline loops: CDR1 SGDLS, CDR2 YYNGEE. With 6 bases removed from V and 6 bases from J, the gap between germline ends came to 18 bases. The CDR3 nucleotides are TGTGCCAGCACCATAACGGACAGTCACGATGGCTACACCTTC. It encodes CASTITDSHDGYTF.

Here the CDR3 reads CASSYLRGEGSYNEQFF. The CDR3 bases are TGTGCCAGCAGCTACCTCCGGGGCGAGGGTTCCTACAATGAGCAGTTCTTC. The V and J genes are TRBV7-8 and TRBJ2-1; D could derive from TRBD1 or TRBD2 (5 bases each). This CDR3 has 17 amino acids. Germline V gives CDR1 SGHVS, CDR2 FQNEAQ. Between the trimmed V and J ends, which lost 4 bases and 1 base, there was a span of 17 bases.

The V and J genes are TRBV28 and TRBJ2-3; TRBD2 matches at 8 bases. The CDR3 is 22 residues long. Germline loops: CDR1 MDHEN, CDR2 SYDVKM. Unmatched junction bases numbered 27, after V lost 2 bases and J lost 5 bases. The CDR3 region is CASSLPTNGLSGSGWGGDTQYF. CDR3 bases: TGTGCCAGCAGTTTACCAACCAACGGACTAAGCGGGAGTGGCTGGGGAGGAGATACGCAGTATTTT.

This clone has only a few counts. This rearrangement joins TRBV5-1 to TRBJ2-2; D call uncertain. This CDR3 region has 15 residues. The germline CDR1 and CDR2 sequences are SGHRS and YFSETQ. V was shortened by 4 bases and J by 0 bases, with 10 bases between the two germline ends. CDR3 bases: TGCGCCAGCAGCCCGACGGCGCCGAACACCGGGGAGCTGTTTTTT. This encodes CASSPTAPNTGELFF.

The chain joins TRBV27 to TRBJ2-7; D unclear. The V gene's germline CDR1 is MNHEY and CDR2 SMNVEV (reference sequence). V lost 5 bases, J lost 2 bases, and 7 bases lay in between. This CDR3 is 12 amino acids long. The CDR3 bases are TGTGCCAGCAGTATAGATACCTACGAGCAGTACTTC. Residues: CASSIDTYEQYF.

The rearrangement uses TRBV28 and TRBJ2-7, with a possible D match to TRBD2 (5 bases). Germline assignment: CDR1 MDHEN and CDR2 SYDVKM. Trimming cost V 3 bases and J 5 bases, with 17 bases left between them. The CDR3 has 15 amino acids. In DNA form, the CDR3 reads TGTGCCAGCAGTTTTTTTCGGGGTCCTGGTGACGAGCAGTACTTC. Translated, it gives CASSFFRGPGDEQYF. The full variable domain, with the rest looked up from reference TRBV28 and TRBJ2-7, is DVKVTQSSRYLVKRTGEKVFLECVQDMDHENMFWYRQDPGLGLRLIYFSYDVKMKEKGDIPEGYSVSREKKERFSLILESASTNQTSMYLCASSFFRGPGDEQYFGPGTRLTVT.

This sequence joins TRBV27 and TRBJ2-1, with 7 bases matching TRBD2. The CDR3 has 15 amino acids. Germline lookup yields CDR1 MNHEY and CDR2 SMNVEV (reference sequence). With V trimmed by 0 bases and J by 5 bases, 4 bases remained unmatched. The CDR3 sequence: CASSLSLAENNEQFF. CDR3 DNA sequence: TGTGCCAGCAGTTTATCTCTAGCGGAAAACAATGAGCAGTTCTTC.

The chain links TRBV5-6 to TRBJ1-1; unclear D gene. Trimming left V 4 bases short and J 0 bases short, with 7 bases between. The germline V gene has CDR1 SGHDT and CDR2 YYEEEE. The CDR3 extends over 13 amino acids. The CDR3 DNA reads TGTGCCAGCAGCGGACCAATGAACACTGAAGCTTTCTTT. This gives the protein CASSGPMNTEAFF.

V gene TRBV7-6 combines with J gene TRBJ2-7, with D unclear. Deletions cut 4 bases from V and 5 bases from J, with 15 bases between. Germline CDR1 is SGHVS and CDR2 is FNYEAQ. This CDR3 has 14 amino acids. CDR3 sequence: CASSSTGWADEQYF. CDR3 bases: TGTGCCAGCAGCTCCACCGGGTGGGCTGACGAGCAGTACTTC.

J is TRBJ2-7 and V is TRBV9, with D perhaps being TRBD1 or TRBD2 (5 bases each). The CDR3 runs 15 residues. CDR1 is SGDLS, CDR2 YYNGEE, per germline. V dropped 4 bases and J dropped 9 bases, with 23 bases sitting between them. CDR3 sequence (DNA): TGTGCCAGCAGCCTCACCGGGACCCCTACGGGCGCGCAGTACTTC. This codes for CASSLTGTPTGAQYF.

Concerning this clone: The sample carries other DNA sequences with the same CDR3. This chain joins TRBV27 and TRBJ2-1; D perhaps matches TRBD1 (5 bases). This CDR3 has 16 residues. CDR1 MNHEY and CDR2 SMNVEV come from the germline V gene (reference sequence). With 0 bases removed from V and 4 bases from J, the gap between germline ends came to 13 bases. The CDR3 DNA reads as TGTGCCAGCAGTTTATCGGCAGGGTCCAGTTACAATGAGCAGTTCTTC. It codes for CASSLSAGSSYNEQFF.